Presented here are 27 T cell receptor beta chains from one specimen sequenced in a study of T cell responses to AZD1222 COVID-19 vaccine. Sequencing used immunoSEQ multiplex PCR; TCRdb keeps in-frame clones, though not all of them. The sample includes approximately 200,000 clones, roughly 93% seen only once; the top ten take roughly 9.8%. Sequencing was performed on peripheral blood, taken on day 0 of AZD1222 vaccination. All receptors derive from an adult in good health.

The rearrangement uses TRBV29-1 and TRBJ2-1, with 8 bases that match TRBD2. Looked up from germline, CDR1 is SQVTM and CDR2 is ANQGSEA. Trimming at V came to 7 bases and at J to 7 bases, leaving 12 bases not matched to a gene. This CDR3 contains 14 residues. This CDR3 reads CSAGREARGNEQFF. As DNA, the CDR3 is TGCAGCGCCGGGAGGGAGGCCAGGGGTAATGAGCAGTTCTTC.

The chain is built from TRBV6-5 and TRBJ2-5; TRBD1 matches at 11 bases. J lost 5 bases, V lost 4 bases, and 3 bases had no gene match. CDR1 MNHEY and CDR2 SVGAGI come from the germline V gene. The CDR3 consists of 14 residues. The CDR3 region is CASSWTGGGETQYF. For the CDR3, the DNA is TGTGCCAGCAGTTGGACAGGGGGCGGCGAGACCCAGTACTTC.

CDR3 DNA: TGTGCCAGCAGTCAACTGACAGGACAGCTCGGGCAAGAGACCCAGTACTTC. Encoded protein: CASSQLTGQLGQETQYF. This chain connects TRBV3-1 (or the pseudogene TRBV3-2) to TRBJ2-5; TRBD1 is a possible D gene (6 bases). Trimming pared 6 bases from V and 2 bases from J, leaving 22 bases between. The CDR3 is made up of 17 amino acids. Germline CDR1 is LGHDT and CDR2 is YNNKEL (reference sequence).

This clone was seen a single time. The chain uses TRBV21-1 and TRBJ1-2; the table's D call TRBD1 went unverified against the DNA. TRBV21-1 is reported as a pseudogene. This CDR3 has 10 amino acids. Written as DNA, the CDR3 is TGTGCCAGCGGCCATTATGGCTACACCTTC. Protein sequence: CASGHYGYTF.

This chain uses TRBV4-3 with TRBJ1-1; D call uncertain. Germline V gene lookup returns CDR1 LGHNA and CDR2 YSLEER. This CDR3 comprises 13 residues. V lost 4 bases and J lost 3, with 9 bases in between. The CDR3, as DNA: TGCGCCAGCAGCCGAGGAAGATACACTGAAGCTTTCTTT. Protein sequence: CASSRGRYTEAFF.

The CDR3 bases are TGTGCCATCATTGCCGAGATGAACACTGAAGCTTTCTTT. Translation gives CAIIAEMNTEAFF. This chain uses TRBV10-3 with TRBJ1-1; no definite D call. From germline, CDR1 is ENHRY and CDR2 SYGVKD. V was cut by 7 bases and J by 0 bases, with 9 bases left in between. The CDR3 is made up of 13 amino acids.

This rearrangement joins TRBV3-1 (or the pseudogene TRBV3-2) to TRBJ2-7; no clear D gene. The CDR3 contains 13 residues. Per the germline V gene, CDR1 is LGHDT and CDR2 is YNNKEL (reference sequence). The V gene lost 0 bases and the J gene lost 6 bases, with 9 bases spanning the gap. The CDR3 sequence is CASSQDLRVEQYF. As DNA, the CDR3 is TGTGCCAGCAGCCAAGACCTTCGGGTCGAGCAGTACTTC.

The rearrangement uses TRBV5-1 and TRBJ1-1; D is uncertain. Trimming removed 0 bases from V and 0 bases from J, with 9 bases in between. The CDR3 is 15 amino acids. Germline V CDR1 and CDR2: SGHRS, YFSETQ. CDR3 loop: CASSLELRMNTEAFF. The CDR3 DNA reads as TGCGCCAGCAGCTTGGAGCTCAGAATGAACACTGAAGCTTTCTTT.

This sequence joins TRBV5-6 and TRBJ2-7; D is possibly TRBD2 (6 bases). Trimming pared 6 bases from V and 5 bases from J, leaving 18 bases between. The CDR3 length is 14 residues. Germline V gene data show CDR1 as SGHDT and CDR2 as YYEEEE. CDR3: CASTPGLTLNEQYF. The CDR3 DNA sequence: TGTGCCAGCACCCCGGGACTGACCCTAAACGAGCAGTACTTC.

The rearrangement uses TRBV7-8 and TRBJ1-1; D remains ambiguous. The CDR3 is 13 residues long. Germline CDR1 SGHVS, CDR2 FQNEAQ. The V end lost 2 bases, the J end lost 1 base, and 5 bases lay between the germline ends. The CDR3 region is CASSLKKNTEAFF. CDR3 nucleotides: TGTGCCAGCAGCTTAAAAAAGAACACTGAAGCTTTCTTT.

This chain uses TRBV28 with TRBJ2-7; 10 nucleotides line up with TRBD2. Germline V gene lookup returns CDR1 MDHEN and CDR2 SYDVKM. CDR3 length: 13 residues. Unmatched junction bases numbered 2, after V lost 4 bases and J lost 5 bases. The CDR3 DNA reads TGTGCCAGCAGTTCGCTAGCGGGAGACGAGCAGTACTTC. It yields the protein CASSSLAGDEQYF.

This chain uses TRBV3-1 (or the pseudogene TRBV3-2) with TRBJ2-5; 8 bases map to TRBD2. The CDR3 consists of 15 residues. CDR1 and CDR2 from the germline V gene are LGHDT and YNNKEL (reference sequence). The junction had 6 bases not matched to a gene; V was cut back by 2 bases and J by 4 bases. CDR3 bases: TGTGCCAGCAGCCAACCCCTCGGGGGGGTAGAGACCCAGTACTTC. Its protein product is CASSQPLGGVETQYF.

This clone was counted once. The rearrangement joins TRBV9 to TRBJ2-7, with 7 bases matching TRBD1. The CDR3 runs to 14 residues. CDR1 is SGDLS, CDR2 YYNGEE, per germline. With V trimmed by 5 bases and J by 0 bases, 5 bases remained unmatched. The CDR3 DNA follows: TGTGCCAGCAGTGCTCGGGACAGCTCCTACGAGCAGTACTTC. Translating it yields CASSARDSSYEQYF.

The chain links TRBV5-1 to TRBJ2-7; TRBD2 agrees at 7 bases. Germline CDR1 reads SGHRS; CDR2 reads YFSETQ. V was clipped by 6 bases and J by 6 bases; unmatched bases: 18. This CDR3 region has 16 residues. CDR3 sequence: CASNRGLPPDESEQYF. CDR3 DNA: TGCGCCAGCAATCGGGGACTACCGCCCGATGAATCCGAGCAGTACTTC.

This rearrangement joins TRBV11-2 to TRBJ1-5; D perhaps matches TRBD1 (5 bases). The CDR3 runs to 14 residues. Trimming left V 1 base short and J 3 bases short, with 7 bases between. Germline-derived CDR1 and CDR2 are SGHAT and FQNNGV. CDR3 amino acids: CASSLGQNNQPQHF. The CDR3 bases are TGTGCCAGCAGCTTAGGACAGAACAATCAGCCCCAGCATTTT.

This chain joins TRBV5-1 and TRBJ1-4; 7 bases are a match to TRBD1. Germline values: CDR1 SGHRS, CDR2 YFSETQ. V shed 0 bases and J 8 bases; nucleotides not matched to a gene: 4. CDR3 size: 14 residues. For the CDR3, the DNA is TGCGCCAGCAGCTTGGGGACAGGAGGCGAAAAACTGTTTTTT. Its protein product is CASSLGTGGEKLFF.

V usage is TRBV9 and J usage is TRBJ2-2; the match to TRBD2 covers 13 bases. The CDR3 runs 18 residues. Germline V CDR1 and CDR2: SGDLS, YYNGEE. The V segment lost 4 bases and the J segment 4 bases; nucleotides outside the gene matches: 10. The CDR3 region is CASSRRTSGSVGTGELFF. The CDR3 bases are TGTGCCAGCAGCCGGCGGACTAGCGGGAGTGTGGGCACCGGGGAGCTGTTTTTT. Complete variable domain (other parts from reference TRBV9 and TRBJ2-2): DSGVTQTPKHLITATGQRVTLRCSPRSGDLSVYWYQQSLDQGLQFLIQYYNGEERAKGNILERFSAQQFPDLHSELNLSSLELGDSALYFCASSRRTSGSVGTGELFFGEGSRLTVL.

The chain joins TRBV27 to TRBJ2-2; TRBD2 matches at 8 bases. Germline values: CDR1 MNHEY, CDR2 SMNVEV (reference sequence). This CDR3 contains 16 residues. V lost 3 bases, J lost 6 bases, and 9 bases stayed unmatched. CDR3 sequence (DNA): TGTGCCAGCAGTTTTTCCGGGACTAGTGCCTCCGGGGAGCTGTTTTTT. This sequence encodes CASSFSGTSASGELFF.

In this sample, this clone turned up once. J is TRBJ1-1 and V is TRBV7-2; possible D gene TRBD1, 5 bases. CDR1 and CDR2 (germline): SGHTA, FQGNSA. The CDR3 consists of 13 residues. The CDR3 DNA follows: TGTGCAGCTGGGTCGCAGGGGAACACTGAAGCTTTCTTT. Protein sequence: CAAGSQGNTEAFF.

In nucleotides, the CDR3 is TGCGCCAGCAGCCAGGGGACTAGCGGGACCTACGAGCAGTACTTC. As protein: CASSQGTSGTYEQYF. The chain links TRBV4-1 to TRBJ2-7; 13 nucleotides match TRBD2. The CDR3 has 15 amino acids. Germline CDR1 is MGHRA and CDR2 is YSYEKL. The J segment lost 2 bases and the V segment lost 3 bases, leaving 1 base of the junction unmatched.

The rearrangement uses TRBV24-1 and TRBJ2-1; TRBD2 agrees at 13 bases. There are 18 residues in the CDR3. The germline V gene has CDR1 KGHDR and CDR2 SFDVKD. V dropped 5 bases and J dropped 7; count of bases not matched to a gene: 13. DNA of the CDR3: TGTGCCACCAGTGTATCTCCGGGACTAGCGGGGCGGTGGAATGAGCAGTTCTTC. Translation: CATSVSPGLAGRWNEQFF.

The genes are TRBV18 and TRBJ1-2, with D perhaps matching TRBD1 (6 bases). The CDR3 sequence is 13 residues long. Germline values: CDR1 KGHSH, CDR2 LQKENI. V was trimmed by 3 bases and J by 7 bases, leaving 12 bases between them. CDR3 bases: TGTGCCAGCTCACCCAAACAGGGATTTGGCTACACCTTC. It yields the protein CASSPKQGFGYTF.

This clone was seen a single time. The chain links TRBV7-8 to TRBJ1-2; no reliable D call. The CDR3 sequence is 16 residues long. Trimming took off 1 base at V and 3 bases at J, with 15 bases between the two ends. CDR1 and CDR2 from the germline V gene are SGHVS and FQNEAQ. The CDR3 DNA reads TGTGCCAGCAGCTTAGAGGGTGGGCCAGGCTACTATGGCTACACCTTC. The encoded protein is CASSLEGGPGYYGYTF.

This clone came up once. The DNA for the CDR3 is TGTGCCTGGACCCTGATACCGGGGCCGATAAATGGCTACACCTTC. This codes for CAWTLIPGPINGYTF. The chain recombines TRBV30 with TRBJ1-2, with D possibly TRBD1 on 5 matching bases. CDR3 length: 15 amino acids. Between the trimmed V and J ends, which lost 4 bases and 6 bases, there was a span of 21 bases. From germline, CDR1 is GTSNPN and CDR2 SVGIG (reference sequence).

J is TRBJ1-6 and V is TRBV7-3; the D gene is possibly TRBD1 (6 bases). The V gene's germline CDR1 is SGHTA and CDR2 FQGTGA. The CDR3 has 16 amino acids. Trimming stripped 0 bases from V and 9 bases from J, with 15 bases between. CDR3 in amino acids: CASSLTLAGEGSPLHF. CDR3 coding DNA: TGTGCCAGCAGCTTAACGTTAGCAGGGGAGGGTTCACCCCTCCACTTT.

The chain links TRBV5-4 to TRBJ1-1, with 11 bases that match TRBD1. Germline values: CDR1 SGHNT, CDR2 YYREEE (reference sequence). J lost 5 bases, V lost 5 bases, and 2 bases had no gene match. This CDR3 spans 13 amino acids. DNA for the CDR3: TGTGCCAGCAGAGGGACAGGGGGGACTGAAGCTTTCTTT. Amino acid sequence: CASRGTGGTEAFF.

V is TRBV2 and J is TRBJ1-5, with D perhaps matching TRBD1 (5 bases). The germline V and J ends were trimmed by 6 bases and 6 bases, with 24 bases remaining between them. Germline V gene sequence: CDR1 SNHLY, CDR2 FYNNEI. CDR3 size: 17 residues. The CDR3 loop reads CASSDTGTNPRGQPQHF. CDR3 nucleotides: TGTGCCAGCAGCGATACTGGGACCAACCCCCGAGGTCAGCCCCAGCATTTT.